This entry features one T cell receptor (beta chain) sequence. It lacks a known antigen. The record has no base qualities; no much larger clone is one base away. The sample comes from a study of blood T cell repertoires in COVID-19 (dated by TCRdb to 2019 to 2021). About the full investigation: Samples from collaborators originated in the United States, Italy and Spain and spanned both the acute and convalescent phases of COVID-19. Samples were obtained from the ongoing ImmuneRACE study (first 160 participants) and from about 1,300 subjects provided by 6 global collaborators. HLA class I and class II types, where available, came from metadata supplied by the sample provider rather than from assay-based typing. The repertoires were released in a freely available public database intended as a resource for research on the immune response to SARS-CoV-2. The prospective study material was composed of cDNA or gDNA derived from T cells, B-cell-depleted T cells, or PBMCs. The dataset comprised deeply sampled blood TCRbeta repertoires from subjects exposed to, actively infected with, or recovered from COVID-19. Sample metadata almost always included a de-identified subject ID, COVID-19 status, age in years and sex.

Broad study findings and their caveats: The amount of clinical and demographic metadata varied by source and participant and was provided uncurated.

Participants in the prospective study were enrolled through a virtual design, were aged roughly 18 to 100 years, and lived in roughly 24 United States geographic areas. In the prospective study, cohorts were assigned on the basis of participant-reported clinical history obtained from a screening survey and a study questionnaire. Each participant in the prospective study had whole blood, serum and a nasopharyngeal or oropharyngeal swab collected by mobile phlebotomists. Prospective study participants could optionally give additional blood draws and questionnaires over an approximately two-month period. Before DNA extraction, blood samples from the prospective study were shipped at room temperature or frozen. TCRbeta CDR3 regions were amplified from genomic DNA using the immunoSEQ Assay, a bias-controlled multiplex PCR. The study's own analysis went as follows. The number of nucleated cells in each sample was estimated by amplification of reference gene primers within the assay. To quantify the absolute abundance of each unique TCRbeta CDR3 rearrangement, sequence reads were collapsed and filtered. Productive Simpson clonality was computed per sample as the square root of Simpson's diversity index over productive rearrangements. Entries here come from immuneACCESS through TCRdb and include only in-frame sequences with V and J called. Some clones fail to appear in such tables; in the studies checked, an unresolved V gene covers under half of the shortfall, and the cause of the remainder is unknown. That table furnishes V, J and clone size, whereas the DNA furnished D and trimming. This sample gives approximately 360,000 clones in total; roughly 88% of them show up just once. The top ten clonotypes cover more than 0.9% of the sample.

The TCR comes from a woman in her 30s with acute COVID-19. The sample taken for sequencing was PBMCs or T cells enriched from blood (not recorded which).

The base sequence is TGTGCCAGCAGCCTCCTCGCAAGCGGGCGCTCCTACAATGAGCAGTTCTTC. Its amino acids are CASSLLASGRSYNEQFF. The chain employs TRBV4-2 and TRBJ2-1; a weak D assignment points to TRBD2 (6 bases agree). CDR1 and CDR2, looked up from the germline V gene, are LGHNA and YNFKEQ. Between the V and J ends, shortened by 4 bases and 0 bases respectively, the junction contains 16 bases. Its CDR3 holds 17 amino acids, cysteine through phenylalanine. Only the CDR3 DNA stays, 51 bases, in frame from base 1.